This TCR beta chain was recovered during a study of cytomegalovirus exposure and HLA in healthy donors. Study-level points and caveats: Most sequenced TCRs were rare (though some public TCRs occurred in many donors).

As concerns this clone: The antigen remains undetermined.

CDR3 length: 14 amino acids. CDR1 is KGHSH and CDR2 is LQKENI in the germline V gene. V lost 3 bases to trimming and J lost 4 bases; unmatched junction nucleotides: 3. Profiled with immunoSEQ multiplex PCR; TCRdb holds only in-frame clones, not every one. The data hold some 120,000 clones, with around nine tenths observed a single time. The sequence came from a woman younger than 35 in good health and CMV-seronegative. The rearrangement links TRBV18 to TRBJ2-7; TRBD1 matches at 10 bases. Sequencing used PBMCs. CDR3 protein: CASSPLGQGYEQYF. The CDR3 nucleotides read TGTGCCAGCTCACCTTTGGGACAGGGGTACGAGCAGTACTTC. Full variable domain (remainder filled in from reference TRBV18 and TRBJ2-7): NAGVMQNPRHLVRRRGQEARLRCSPMKGHSHVYWYRQLPEEGLKFMVYLQKENIIDESGMPKERFSAEFPKEGPSILRIQQVVRGDSAAYFCASSPLGQGYEQYFGPGTRLTVT.